This T cell receptor (beta chain) originates from a study of CD8 T cells in Susac syndrome. At the level of the study: When blood was drawn, the patients with Susac syndrome were therapy-naive, on corticosteroids, or on intravenous immunoglobulin alone. Study results and caveats: Among active patients and in TEMRA cells, CD8+ clonal expansion in Susac reached its peak.

Reverse transcription of about 0.5 to 1 ug RNA used random hexamers. An immunoSEQ multiplex PCR amplified TCR beta CDR3 over 54 Vbeta and 13 Jbeta. TCRdb re-called the immunoSEQ multiplex PCR reads through MiXCR, storing one row per CDR3 protein. This repertoire shows approximately 100,000 distinct CDR3 sequences, approximately 94% found once; its top ten account for 0.41%. The V end lost 8 bases, the J end lost 4 bases, and 10 bases lay between the germline ends. The length of the CDR3 is 12 residues. Germline V gene sequence: CDR1 WSHSY, CDR2 SAAADI. With respect to this clonotype: Its antigen is currently unknown.

Negative isolation was applied to CD8+ and CD4+ T cells, and FACS enrichment was applied to TEMRA cells. The chain is built from TRBV10-2 and TRBJ2-3; the D is unclear. The sequence derives from a human donor with Susac syndrome. The sample comprised CD8+ T cells from PBMCs. The CDR3 DNA follows: TGCGCCAGCCTACAAGGGCCAGATACGCAGTATTTT. Translated: CASLQGPDTQYF.